One sample yielded the 14 T cell receptor beta chains listed below, sequenced in a study of T cell responses to AZD1222 COVID-19 vaccine. Libraries were prepared by immunoSEQ multiplex PCR; TCRdb keeps only in-frame clonotypes and omits some of them. The sample lists 200,000 to 300,000 clones, 90% to 95% occurring once. The source material was peripheral blood, sampled on day 0 of AZD1222 vaccination. The receptors stem from an adult in good health.

This chain joins TRBV5-1 and TRBJ1-2; TRBD1 is a possible D gene (6 bases). This CDR3 comprises 14 residues. CDR1 SGHRS and CDR2 YFSETQ come from the germline V gene. The germline V and J ends were trimmed by 4 bases and 3 bases, with 13 bases remaining between them. The CDR3 DNA reads TGCGCCAGCAGCGTCGCAGGGGTAGACTATGGCTACACCTTC. Amino acid sequence: CASSVAGVDYGYTF.

In DNA, the CDR3 is TGTGCCACCAGCAGAGATTTGAGGCAGGTAAAATACAATGAGCAGTTCTTC. Its protein product is CATSRDLRQVKYNEQFF. The chain employs TRBV15 and TRBJ2-1; D ambiguous. The CDR3 contains 17 residues. Germline assignment: CDR1 LNHNV and CDR2 YYDKDF (reference sequence). V was pared by 0 bases and J by 4 bases, with 16 bases between.

This chain joins TRBV28 and TRBJ1-1, with unresolved D. Trimming removed 5 bases from V and 1 base from J, with 14 bases in between. The CDR3 covers 15 residues. The germline gives CDR1 MDHEN, CDR2 SYDVKM. CDR3 sequence reads: CASSTPKMGNTEAFF. CDR3 nucleotides: TGTGCCAGCAGTACCCCGAAGATGGGGAACACTGAAGCTTTCTTT.

J is TRBJ2-7 and V is TRBV7-5; the table's D call, TRBD2, has no DNA check behind it. TRBV7-5 is given as a pseudogene. This CDR3 region has 15 residues. The CDR3 sequence is CARSLARRGAWEQYF. In DNA, the CDR3 is TGTGCCAGAAGCTTAGCGCGACGGGGGGCCTGGGAGCAGTACTTC.

The chain combines TRBV19 with TRBJ2-5; a weak D match, TRBD2 (5 bases). V gave up 4 bases and J gave up 5 bases, with 17 bases separating them. This CDR3 has 15 amino acids. Germline-derived CDR1 and CDR2 are LNHDA and SQIVND (reference sequence). CDR3 loop: CASSRTVLDKETQYF. CDR3 nucleotide sequence: TGTGCCAGTAGTAGGACTGTATTAGATAAGGAGACCCAGTACTTC.

This chain uses TRBV5-4 with TRBJ1-3; D is perhaps TRBD1 (5 bases). The length of the CDR3 is 16 residues. Trimming removed 3 bases from V and 6 bases from J, with 19 bases in between. Germline values: CDR1 SGHNT, CDR2 YYREEE (reference sequence). The CDR3 bases are TGTGCCAGCAGCTCCTGGAATCAGGGAAGGGAAAACACCATATATTTT. It is translated as CASSSWNQGRENTIYF.

This chain connects TRBV6-1 to TRBJ1-5; no reliable D call. Germline values: CDR1 MNHNS, CDR2 SASEGT. This CDR3 is built from 17 residues. V gave up 0 bases and J gave up 0 bases, with 12 bases separating them. The CDR3: CASSEAASTYSNQPQHF. DNA of the CDR3: TGTGCCAGCAGTGAAGCGGCCAGCACCTATAGCAATCAGCCCCAGCATTTT.

V gene TRBV11-2 combines with J gene TRBJ1-1, with a tentative D call TRBD1 (6 bases). Germline CDR1 SGHAT, CDR2 FQNNGV. This CDR3 region has 18 residues. The V gene lost 2 bases and the J gene lost 3 bases, with 22 bases spanning the gap. CDR3 sequence reads: CASSLSEQGTGIDTEAFF. CDR3 DNA: TGTGCCAGCAGCTTATCTGAACAGGGAACGGGGATCGACACTGAAGCTTTCTTT.

The chain combines TRBV27 with TRBJ1-6; a weak D match, TRBD1 (6 bases). The CDR3 contains 13 residues. Germline V gives CDR1 MNHEY, CDR2 SMNVEV (reference sequence). V dropped 7 bases and J dropped 10 bases, with 14 bases sitting between them. The CDR3 loop reads CASTDGGQSPLHF. For the CDR3, the DNA is TGTGCCAGCACCGACGGGGGCCAATCACCCCTCCACTTT.

The J gene is TRBJ2-7, the V gene TRBV5-1, with 11 bases that match TRBD1. This CDR3 is 15 amino acids long. V dropped 2 bases and J dropped 2; count of bases not matched to a gene: 3. Looked up from germline, CDR1 is SGHRS and CDR2 is YFSETQ. The CDR3 reads CASSFRDRGTYEQYF. The CDR3 DNA reads as TGCGCCAGCAGCTTCCGGGACAGGGGGACCTACGAGCAGTACTTC.

This rearrangement joins TRBV3-1 (or the pseudogene TRBV3-2) to TRBJ1-1; the match to TRBD1 covers 9 bases. This CDR3 has 14 residues. Germline V CDR1 and CDR2: LGHDT, YNNKEL (reference sequence). Trimming removed 4 bases from V and 6 bases from J; junction bases left unmatched: 6. The CDR3 DNA reads TGTGCCAGCAGCCCGCGGGACAGGGTCTCTGAAGCTTTCTTT. The encoded protein is CASSPRDRVSEAFF.

J is TRBJ2-3 and V is TRBV5-4, with TRBD1 matching over 8 bases. V gave up 3 bases and J gave up 8 bases; unmatched junction bases: 11. This CDR3 comprises 15 residues. Germline loops: CDR1 SGHNT, CDR2 YYREEE (reference sequence). The CDR3 is CASSSLTGAPITQYF. The CDR3 nucleotides read TGTGCCAGCAGCTCTTTGACAGGGGCCCCAATTACGCAGTATTTT.

The V and J genes are TRBV28 and TRBJ1-4, with 7 bases lining up with TRBD1. The ends lost 6 bases at V and 6 bases at J; junction bases unmatched: 1. Looked up from germline, CDR1 is MDHEN and CDR2 is SYDVKM. The CDR3 has 12 amino acids. CDR3 bases: TGTGCCAGCAGACAGGGGTATGAAAAACTGTTTTTT. The encoded protein is CASRQGYEKLFF.

The chain uses TRBV24-1 and TRBJ2-1, with 11 bases fitting TRBD2. The CDR3 extends over 15 amino acids. Per germline, CDR1 KGHDR and CDR2 SFDVKD. V lost 4 bases to trimming and J lost 4 bases; unmatched junction nucleotides: 2. The CDR3 region is CATSDRTSGYNEQFF. CDR3 nucleotides: TGTGCCACCAGTGACCGGACTAGCGGGTACAATGAGCAGTTCTTC.